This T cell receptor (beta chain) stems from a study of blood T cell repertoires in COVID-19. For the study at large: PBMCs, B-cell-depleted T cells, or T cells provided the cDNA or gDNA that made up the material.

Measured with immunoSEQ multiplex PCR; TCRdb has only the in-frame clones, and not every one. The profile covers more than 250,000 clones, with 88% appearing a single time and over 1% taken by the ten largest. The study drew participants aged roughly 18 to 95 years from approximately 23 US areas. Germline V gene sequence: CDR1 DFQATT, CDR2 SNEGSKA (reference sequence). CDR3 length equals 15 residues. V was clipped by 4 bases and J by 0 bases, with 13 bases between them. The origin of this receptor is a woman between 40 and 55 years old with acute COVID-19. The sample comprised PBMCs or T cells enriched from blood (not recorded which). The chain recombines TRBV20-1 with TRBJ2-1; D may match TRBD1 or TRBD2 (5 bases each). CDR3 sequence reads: CSATDSEGSYNEQFF. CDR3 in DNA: TGCAGTGCTACTGACAGTGAGGGCTCCTACAATGAGCAGTTCTTC.